The 18 T cell receptor beta chains presented below share a single source sample, sequenced in a study of shared clonotypes between healthy human individuals. Using immunoSEQ multiplex PCR, the repertoire was profiled, and TCRdb retains in-frame clones only, with some absent. The table lists about 100,000 clones, less than 60% of them singletons. Sequencing was carried out using PBMCs. Every receptor here comes from a woman in her thirties or forties in good health. Some clones in this sample may be carry-over from other donors' samples.

V usage is TRBV30 and J usage is TRBJ1-3; no clear D. V was trimmed by 1 base and J by 0 bases, leaving 7 bases between them. The CDR3 has 14 amino acids. From germline, CDR1 is GTSNPN and CDR2 SVGIG (reference sequence). The CDR3 bases are TGTGCCTGGAGTGACAGTTACTCTGGAAACACCATATATTTT. It codes for CAWSDSYSGNTIYF.

The chain uses TRBV7-8 and TRBJ1-1, with D maybe TRBD1 (5 bases). The CDR3 is 13 residues long. In germline, CDR1 is SGHVS, CDR2 FQNEAQ. Between the trimmed V and J ends, which lost 0 bases and 11 bases, there was a span of 13 bases. CDR3 loop: CASSLAVAGTAFF. The CDR3 DNA sequence: TGTGCCAGCAGCTTAGCGGTAGCGGGGACGGCTTTCTTT.

This clone was recorded at least ten times. The CDR3 is CASSAGTGHFATNEKLFF. The CDR3 DNA is TGTGCCAGCAGCGCAGGGACAGGGCATTTTGCAACTAATGAAAAACTGTTTTTT. The V call is TRBV5-4, the J call TRBJ1-4; the match to TRBD1 covers 9 bases. The trim removed 4 bases at V and 0 bases at J, leaving 10 bases unmatched. The CDR3 sequence is 18 residues long. Germline V gives CDR1 SGHNT, CDR2 YYREEE (reference sequence).

A single count supports this clone. This chain joins TRBV30 and TRBJ1-3, with a possible D match to TRBD1 (5 bases). Trimming left V 2 bases short and J 0 bases short, with 14 bases between. Germline values: CDR1 GTSNPN, CDR2 SVGIG (reference sequence). The CDR3 covers 16 residues. CDR3 residues: CAWSSPVGGSGNTIYF. DNA for the CDR3: TGTGCCTGGAGTTCCCCCGTCGGGGGCTCTGGAAACACCATATATTTT. Full variable domain (rest looked up from reference TRBV30 and TRBJ1-3): SQTIHQWPATLVQPVGSPLSLECTVEGTSNPNLYWYRQAAGRGLQLLFYSVGIGQISSEVPQNLSASRPQDRQFILSSKKLLLSDSGFYLCAWSSPVGGSGNTIYFGEGSWLTVV.

This chain connects TRBV7-9 to TRBJ1-6; a weak D match, TRBD1 (5 bases). Trimming left V 4 bases short and J 5 bases short, with 9 bases between. The germline V gene encodes CDR1 SEHNR and CDR2 FQNEAQ (reference sequence). The CDR3 consists of 14 residues. For the CDR3, the DNA is TGTGCCAGCAGCTCCGGGACGAATAATTCACCCCTCCACTTT. Protein sequence: CASSSGTNNSPLHF.

There are a few counts of this clone. This sequence joins TRBV30 and TRBJ2-5; TRBD1 matches at 11 bases. The DNA matches TRBJ2-7 better at its end, which makes the J call doubtful. Germline CDR1 is GTSNPN and CDR2 is SVGIG (reference sequence). This CDR3 is 15 amino acids long. Here the CDR3 reads CAWRAPGQGVYEQYF. The CDR3, as DNA: TGTGCCTGGCGTGCTCCGGGACAGGGGGTCTACGAGCAGTACTTC.

For the CDR3, the DNA is TGCGCCAGTTGGGGGACAGGCGCCTCCTACAATGAGCAGTTCTTC. Translated, it gives CASWGTGASYNEQFF. V and J are TRBV5-1 and TRBJ2-1; 8 bases align to TRBD1. CDR1 and CDR2 (germline): SGHRS, YFSETQ. V lost 8 bases, J lost 0 bases, and 7 bases stayed unmatched. The CDR3 sequence is 15 residues long.

This clone has just a few counts. The V gene is TRBV28, the J gene TRBJ1-1, with D uncertain. Germline V gene sequence: CDR1 MDHEN, CDR2 SYDVKM. The CDR3 length is 12 residues. Trimming removed 8 bases at V and 8 bases at J, with 15 bases between. CDR3 sequence reads: CASGVWPSEAFF. CDR3 bases: TGTGCCAGCGGAGTCTGGCCCTCCGAAGCTTTCTTT.

This chain joins TRBV6-5 and TRBJ2-7, with 8 bases lining up with TRBD2. V shed 7 bases and J 5 bases; nucleotides not matched to a gene: 10. In germline, CDR1 is MNHEY, CDR2 SVGAGI. The CDR3 covers 14 residues. The CDR3 protein is CASKPGLGGHEQYF. CDR3 bases: TGTGCCAGCAAACCGGGACTAGGTGGGCACGAGCAGTACTTC.

V gene TRBV28 combines with J gene TRBJ1-5; 7 bases are shared with TRBD1. CDR3 size: 14 residues. In germline, CDR1 is MDHEN, CDR2 SYDVKM. Trimming cost V 6 bases and J 6 bases; bases outside gene matches: 8. The CDR3 DNA sequence: TGTGCCAGCAGCCCCGACAGGGAGTTTCAGCCCCAGCATTTT. It specifies CASSPDREFQPQHF.

The V call is TRBV13, the J call TRBJ2-5; possibly TRBD2 for D (5 bases). The J call could be wrong; TRBJ2-7 is a better fit for the DNA end. The CDR3 runs 16 residues. The germline gives CDR1 PRHDT, CDR2 FYEKMQ (reference sequence). CDR3 nucleotides: TGTGCCAGCAGCCCTGGGCGGGCGCGACCTAACTACGAGCAGTACTTC. Encoded protein: CASSPGRARPNYEQYF.

This clone has at least ten counts. The gene calls are TRBV4-2 and TRBJ2-1, with 10 positions matching TRBD2. From germline, CDR1 is LGHNA and CDR2 YNFKEQ. The CDR3 runs 14 residues. After removal of 7 bases from V and 5 bases from J, the junction contained 5 bases not matched to a gene. In DNA, the CDR3 is TGTGCCAGCACGCCGGGACTAGCGAACAATGAGCAGTTCTTC. It translates to CASTPGLANNEQFF.

The V call is TRBV30, the J call TRBJ2-1, with D uncertain. V was pared by 5 bases and J by 0 bases, with 11 bases between. The CDR3 runs to 14 residues. The germline V gene encodes CDR1 GTSNPN and CDR2 SVGIG (reference sequence). The CDR3 DNA follows: TGTGCCTGGGTAGAAGGATTCTCCTACAATGAGCAGTTCTTC. This codes for CAWVEGFSYNEQFF.

The chain employs TRBV13 and TRBJ2-1, with a tentative D call TRBD2 (5 bases). Germline CDR1 reads PRHDT; CDR2 reads FYEKMQ (reference sequence). Trimming pared 5 bases from V and 4 bases from J, leaving 12 bases between. The CDR3 runs to 14 residues. The DNA of the CDR3 is TGTGCCAGCAGCACGTTAGCGTTTTACAATGAGCAGTTCTTC. Translation gives CASSTLAFYNEQFF. Looking up the rest from reference TRBV13 and TRBJ2-1 gives the full variable domain: AAGVIQSPRHLIKEKRETATLKCYPIPRHDTVYWYQQGPGQDPQFLISFYEKMQSDKGSIPDRFSAQQFSDYHSELNMSSLELGDSALYFCASSTLAFYNEQFFGPGTRLTVL.

This clone was observed many times. The chain uses TRBV4-2 and TRBJ2-3; TRBD2 is a possible D gene (5 bases). In germline, CDR1 is LGHNA, CDR2 YNFKEQ. V gave up 1 base and J gave up 6 bases, with 11 bases separating them. CDR3 length equals 14 residues. Here the CDR3 reads CASSQGGAQDTQYF. The CDR3 DNA sequence: TGTGCCAGCAGCCAAGGGGGAGCACAGGATACGCAGTATTTT.

This clone was seen more than once but under ten times. The likely explanation is a read error, given a far larger clone one base away. CDR3 in amino acids: CASSLWVETQYF. The CDR3 nucleotides read TGTGCCAGCAGCTTATGGGTGGAGACCCAGTACTTC. This chain links TRBV7-9 with TRBJ2-5; D gene unclear. Looked up from germline, CDR1 is SEHNR and CDR2 is FQNEAQ (reference sequence). Trimming stripped 2 bases from V and 5 bases from J, with 6 bases between. This CDR3 spans 12 amino acids.

J is TRBJ1-6 and V is TRBV30; D is unclear. CDR1 is GTSNPN and CDR2 is SVGIG in the germline V gene (reference sequence). V dropped 4 bases and J dropped 10 bases, with 20 bases sitting between them. This CDR3 is built from 15 residues. CDR3 sequence: CAWKIGVPLESPLHF. In DNA, the CDR3 is TGTGCCTGGAAGATCGGAGTACCCCTGGAATCACCCCTCCACTTT.

At least ten counts were recorded for this clone. This chain connects TRBV5-6 to TRBJ2-7, with 8 bases aligning to TRBD2. The CDR3 contains 15 residues. The trim removed 5 bases at V and 4 bases at J, leaving 11 bases unmatched. Germline V gene sequence: CDR1 SGHDT, CDR2 YYEEEE. CDR3 residues: CASSTAGGAIYEQYF. In DNA, the CDR3 is TGTGCCAGCAGTACGGCGGGGGGCGCAATATACGAGCAGTACTTC. Drawing the rest from reference TRBV5-6 and TRBJ2-7, the complete variable domain is DAGVTQSPTHLIKTRGQQVTLRCSPKSGHDTVSWYQQALGQGPQFIFQYYEEEERQRGNFPDRFSGHQFPNYSSELNVNALLLGDSALYLCASSTAGGAIYEQYFGPGTRLTVT.